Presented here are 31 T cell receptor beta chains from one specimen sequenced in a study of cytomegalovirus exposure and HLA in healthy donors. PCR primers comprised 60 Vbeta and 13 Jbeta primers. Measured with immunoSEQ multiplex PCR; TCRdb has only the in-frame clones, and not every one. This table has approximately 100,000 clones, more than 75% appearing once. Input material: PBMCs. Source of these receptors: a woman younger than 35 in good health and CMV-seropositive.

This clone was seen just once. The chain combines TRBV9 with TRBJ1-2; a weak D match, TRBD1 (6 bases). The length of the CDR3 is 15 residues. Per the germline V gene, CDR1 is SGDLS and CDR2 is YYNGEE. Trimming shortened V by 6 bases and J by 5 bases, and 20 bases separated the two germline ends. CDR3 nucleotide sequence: TGTGCCAGCAATGAGGGGCCAGGGGCCCGATATGGCTACACCTTC. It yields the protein CASNEGPGARYGYTF.

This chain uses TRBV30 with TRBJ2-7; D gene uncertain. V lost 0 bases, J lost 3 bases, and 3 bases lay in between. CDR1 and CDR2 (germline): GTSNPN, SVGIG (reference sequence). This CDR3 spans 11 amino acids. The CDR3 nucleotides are TGTGCCTGGAGTGTACTCTACGAGCAGTACTTC. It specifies CAWSVLYEQYF.

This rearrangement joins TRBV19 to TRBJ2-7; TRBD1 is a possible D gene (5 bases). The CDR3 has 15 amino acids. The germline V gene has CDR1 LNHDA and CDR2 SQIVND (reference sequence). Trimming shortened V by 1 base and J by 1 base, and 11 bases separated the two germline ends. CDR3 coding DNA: TGTGCCAGTAGTATAGTTCCAGGGTGTTCCTACGAGCAGTACTTC. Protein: CASSIVPGCSYEQYF.

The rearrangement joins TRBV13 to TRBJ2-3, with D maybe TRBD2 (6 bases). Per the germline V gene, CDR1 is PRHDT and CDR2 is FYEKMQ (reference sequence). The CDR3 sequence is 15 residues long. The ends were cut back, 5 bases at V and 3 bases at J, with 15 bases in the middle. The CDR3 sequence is CASSPWREETDTQYF. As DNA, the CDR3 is TGTGCCAGCAGCCCTTGGCGGGAAGAGACAGATACGCAGTATTTT.

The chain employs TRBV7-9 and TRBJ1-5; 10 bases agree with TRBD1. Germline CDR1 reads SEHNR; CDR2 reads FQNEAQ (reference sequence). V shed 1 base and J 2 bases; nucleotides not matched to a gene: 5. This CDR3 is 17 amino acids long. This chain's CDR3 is CASSLGGTGVGNQPQHF. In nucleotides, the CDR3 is TGTGCCAGCAGCTTAGGGGGGACAGGGGTCGGCAATCAGCCCCAGCATTTT.

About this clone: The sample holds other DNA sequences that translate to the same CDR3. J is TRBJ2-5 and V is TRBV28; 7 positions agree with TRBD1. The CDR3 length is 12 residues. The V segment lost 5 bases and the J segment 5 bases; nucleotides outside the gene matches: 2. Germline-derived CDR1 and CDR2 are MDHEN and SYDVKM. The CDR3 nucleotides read TGTGCCAGCAGTCTACAGGGGGAGACCCAGTACTTC. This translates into CASSLQGETQYF.

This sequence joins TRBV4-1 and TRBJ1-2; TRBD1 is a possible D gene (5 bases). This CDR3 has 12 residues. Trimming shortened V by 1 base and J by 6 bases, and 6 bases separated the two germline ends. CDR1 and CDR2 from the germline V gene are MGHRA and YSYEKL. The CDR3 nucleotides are TGCGCCAGCAGCCAAGTCAGGGATGGCTACACCTTC. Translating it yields CASSQVRDGYTF.

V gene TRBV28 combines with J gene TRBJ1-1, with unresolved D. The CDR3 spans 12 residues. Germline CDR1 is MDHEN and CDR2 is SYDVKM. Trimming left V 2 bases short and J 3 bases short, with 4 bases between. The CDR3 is CASSLPYTEAFF. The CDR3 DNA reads TGTGCCAGCAGTTTACCTTACACTGAAGCTTTCTTT.

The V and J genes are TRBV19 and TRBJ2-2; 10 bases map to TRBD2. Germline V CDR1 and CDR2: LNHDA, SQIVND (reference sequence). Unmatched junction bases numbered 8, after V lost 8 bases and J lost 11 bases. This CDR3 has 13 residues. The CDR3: CASGLAVRSELFF. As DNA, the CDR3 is TGTGCCAGTGGACTAGCGGTACGGAGTGAGCTGTTTTTT.

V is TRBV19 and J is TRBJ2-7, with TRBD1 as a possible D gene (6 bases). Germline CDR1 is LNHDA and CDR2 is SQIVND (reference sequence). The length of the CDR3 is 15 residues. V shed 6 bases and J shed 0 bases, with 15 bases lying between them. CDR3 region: CASRPQGSSSYEQYF. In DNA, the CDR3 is TGTGCCAGTAGACCACAGGGATCCAGCTCCTACGAGCAGTACTTC. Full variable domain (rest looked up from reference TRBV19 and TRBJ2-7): DGGITQSPKYLFRKEGQNVTLSCEQNLNHDAMYWYRQDPGQGLRLIYYSQIVNDFQKGDIAEGYSVSREKKESFPLTVTSAQKNPTAFYLCASRPQGSSSYEQYFGPGTRLTVT.

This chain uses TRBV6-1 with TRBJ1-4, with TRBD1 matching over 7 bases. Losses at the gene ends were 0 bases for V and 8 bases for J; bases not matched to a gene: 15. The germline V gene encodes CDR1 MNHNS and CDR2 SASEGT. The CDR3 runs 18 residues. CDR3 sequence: CASSEALRRTGRSEKLFF. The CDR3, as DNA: TGTGCCAGCAGTGAAGCGCTTCGGAGGACAGGTAGAAGCGAAAAACTGTTTTTT.

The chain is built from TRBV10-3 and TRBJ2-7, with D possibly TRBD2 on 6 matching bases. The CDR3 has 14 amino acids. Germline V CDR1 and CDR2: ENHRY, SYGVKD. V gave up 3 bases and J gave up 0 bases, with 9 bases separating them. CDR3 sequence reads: CAISDIAVSYEQYF. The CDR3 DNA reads TGTGCCATCAGTGACATAGCGGTCTCCTACGAGCAGTACTTC.

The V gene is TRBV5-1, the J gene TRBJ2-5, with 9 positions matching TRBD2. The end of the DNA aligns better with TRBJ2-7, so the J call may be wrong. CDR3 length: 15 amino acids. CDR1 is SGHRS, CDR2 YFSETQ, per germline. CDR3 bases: TGCGCCAGCAGCTTAGGATTAGCGGGAGTTTCCGAGCAGTACTTC. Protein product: CASSLGLAGVSEQYF.

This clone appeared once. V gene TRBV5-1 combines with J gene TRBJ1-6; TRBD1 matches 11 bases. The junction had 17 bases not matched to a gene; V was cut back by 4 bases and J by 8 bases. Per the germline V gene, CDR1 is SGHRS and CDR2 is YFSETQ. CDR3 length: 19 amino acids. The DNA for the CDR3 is TGCGCCAGCAGCAGAAGGACAGGGGGCGCAAAGGACGATTATTCACCCCTCCACTTT. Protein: CASSRRTGGAKDDYSPLHF.

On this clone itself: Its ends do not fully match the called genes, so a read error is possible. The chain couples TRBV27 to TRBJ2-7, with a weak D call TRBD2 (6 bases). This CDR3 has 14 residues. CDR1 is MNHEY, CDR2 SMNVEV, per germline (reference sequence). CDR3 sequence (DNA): TGTGCCAGCAGTCCTGGAGGAGGGGCGCGTCCAGCCAACTTC. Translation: CASSPGGGARPANF.

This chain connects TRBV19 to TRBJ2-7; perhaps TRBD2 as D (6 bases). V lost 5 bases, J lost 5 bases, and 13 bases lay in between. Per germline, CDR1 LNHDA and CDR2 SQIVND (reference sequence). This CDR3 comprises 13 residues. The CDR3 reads CASSGGVLNEQYF. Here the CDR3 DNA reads TGTGCCAGTAGTGGCGGGGTTCTTAACGAGCAGTACTTC. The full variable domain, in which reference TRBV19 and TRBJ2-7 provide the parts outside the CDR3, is DGGITQSPKYLFRKEGQNVTLSCEQNLNHDAMYWYRQDPGQGLRLIYYSQIVNDFQKGDIAEGYSVSREKKESFPLTVTSAQKNPTAFYLCASSGGVLNEQYFGPGTRLTVT.

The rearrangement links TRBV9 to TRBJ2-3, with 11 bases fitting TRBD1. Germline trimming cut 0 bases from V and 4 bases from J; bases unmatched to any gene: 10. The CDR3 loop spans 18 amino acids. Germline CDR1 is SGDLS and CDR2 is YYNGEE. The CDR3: CASSVVDLGQGAADTQYF. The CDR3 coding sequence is TGTGCCAGCAGCGTAGTGGACCTCGGACAGGGGGCCGCAGATACGCAGTATTTT.

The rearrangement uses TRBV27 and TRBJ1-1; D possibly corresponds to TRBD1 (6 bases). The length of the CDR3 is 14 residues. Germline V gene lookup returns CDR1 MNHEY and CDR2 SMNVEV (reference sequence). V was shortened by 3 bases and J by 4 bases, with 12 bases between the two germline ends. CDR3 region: CASSFVGGTTEAFF. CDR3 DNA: TGTGCCAGCAGTTTTGTAGGGGGAACCACTGAAGCTTTCTTT.

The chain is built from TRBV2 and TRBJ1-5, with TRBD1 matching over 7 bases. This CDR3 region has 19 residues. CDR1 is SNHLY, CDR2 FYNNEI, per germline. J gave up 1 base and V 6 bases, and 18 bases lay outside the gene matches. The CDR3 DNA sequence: TGTGCCAGCAGCCCCCCCGGTGGGAACAGGGGAGAGAGCAATCAGCCCCAGCATTTT. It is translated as CASSPPGGNRGESNQPQHF.

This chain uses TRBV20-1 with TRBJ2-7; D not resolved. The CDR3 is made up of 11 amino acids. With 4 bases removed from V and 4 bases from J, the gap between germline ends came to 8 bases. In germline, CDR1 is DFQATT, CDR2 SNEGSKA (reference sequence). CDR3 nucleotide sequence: TGCAGTGCTAACACGGGTTACGAGCAGTACTTC. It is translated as CSANTGYEQYF.

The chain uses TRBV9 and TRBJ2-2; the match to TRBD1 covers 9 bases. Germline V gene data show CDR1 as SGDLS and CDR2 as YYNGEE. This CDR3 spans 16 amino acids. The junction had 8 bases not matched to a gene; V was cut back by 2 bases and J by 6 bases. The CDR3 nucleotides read TGTGCCAGCAGCGTGCCGGGACAGGGAGAGGCCGGGGAGCTGTTTTTT. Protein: CASSVPGQGEAGELFF.

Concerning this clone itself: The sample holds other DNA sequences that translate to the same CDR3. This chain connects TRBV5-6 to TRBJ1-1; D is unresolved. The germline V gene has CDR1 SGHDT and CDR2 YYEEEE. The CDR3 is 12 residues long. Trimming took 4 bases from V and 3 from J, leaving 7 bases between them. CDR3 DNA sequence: TGTGCCAGCAGCCTGGCTGACACTGAAGCTTTCTTT. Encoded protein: CASSLADTEAFF.

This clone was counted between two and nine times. This chain's CDR3 is CASRRWTPEATNEKLFF. The CDR3 bases are TGTGCCAGCAGGCGCTGGACACCAGAAGCAACTAATGAAAAACTGTTTTTT. The chain links TRBV7-2 to TRBJ1-4, with D possibly TRBD1 on 5 matching bases. Germline V lookup: CDR1 SGHTA, CDR2 FQGNSA. V was shortened by 6 bases and J by 0 bases, with 17 bases between the two germline ends. The CDR3 is made up of 17 amino acids.

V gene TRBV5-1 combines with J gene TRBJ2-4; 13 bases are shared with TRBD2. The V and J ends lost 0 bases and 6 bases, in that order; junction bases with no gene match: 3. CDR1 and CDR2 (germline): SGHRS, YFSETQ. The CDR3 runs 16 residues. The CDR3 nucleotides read TGCGCCAGCAGCTTGGTACTAGCGGGAGGGGGAAACATTCAGTACTTC. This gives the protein CASSLVLAGGGNIQYF.

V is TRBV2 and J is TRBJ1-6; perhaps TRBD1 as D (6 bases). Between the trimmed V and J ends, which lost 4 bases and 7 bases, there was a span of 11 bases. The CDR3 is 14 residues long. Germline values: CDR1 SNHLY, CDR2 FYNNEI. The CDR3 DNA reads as TGTGCCAGCAGTGTGTCAGGGGTGAATTCACCCCTCCACTTT. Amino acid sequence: CASSVSGVNSPLHF.

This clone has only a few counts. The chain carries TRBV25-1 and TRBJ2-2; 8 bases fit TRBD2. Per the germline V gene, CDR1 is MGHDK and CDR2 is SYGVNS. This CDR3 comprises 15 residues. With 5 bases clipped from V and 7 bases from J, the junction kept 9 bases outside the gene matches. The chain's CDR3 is CASSPGTRGSGELFF. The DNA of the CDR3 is TGTGCCAGCAGTCCCGGGACTAGGGGGAGCGGGGAGCTGTTTTTT.

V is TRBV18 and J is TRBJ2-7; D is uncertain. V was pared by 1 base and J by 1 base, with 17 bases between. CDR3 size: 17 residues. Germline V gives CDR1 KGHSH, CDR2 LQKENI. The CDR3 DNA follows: TGTGCCAGCTCACCACTACCGACCGGATCCGGGTCCTACGAGCAGTACTTC. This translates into CASSPLPTGSGSYEQYF.

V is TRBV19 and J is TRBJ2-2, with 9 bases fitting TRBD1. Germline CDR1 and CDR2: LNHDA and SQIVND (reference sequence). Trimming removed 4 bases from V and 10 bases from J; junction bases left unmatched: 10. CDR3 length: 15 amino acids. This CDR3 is CASSTPGQGPVELFF. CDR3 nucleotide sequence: TGTGCCAGTAGTACCCCCGGACAGGGGCCGGTGGAGCTGTTTTTT. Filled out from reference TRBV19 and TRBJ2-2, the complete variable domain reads DGGITQSPKYLFRKEGQNVTLSCEQNLNHDAMYWYRQDPGQGLRLIYYSQIVNDFQKGDIAEGYSVSREKKESFPLTVTSAQKNPTAFYLCASSTPGQGPVELFFGEGSRLTVL.

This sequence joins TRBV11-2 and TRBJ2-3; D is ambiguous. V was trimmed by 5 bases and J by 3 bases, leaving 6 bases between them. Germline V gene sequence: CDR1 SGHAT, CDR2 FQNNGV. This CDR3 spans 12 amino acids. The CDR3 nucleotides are TGTGCCAGCAGCAGACAAACAGATACGCAGTATTTT. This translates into CASSRQTDTQYF.

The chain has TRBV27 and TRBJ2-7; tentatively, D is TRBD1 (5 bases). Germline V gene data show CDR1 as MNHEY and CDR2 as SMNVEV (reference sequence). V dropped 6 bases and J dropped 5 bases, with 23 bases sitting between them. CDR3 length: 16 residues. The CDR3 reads CASSPKSWQGYDEQYF. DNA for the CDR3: TGTGCCAGCAGCCCGAAGTCGTGGCAGGGTTATGACGAGCAGTACTTC.

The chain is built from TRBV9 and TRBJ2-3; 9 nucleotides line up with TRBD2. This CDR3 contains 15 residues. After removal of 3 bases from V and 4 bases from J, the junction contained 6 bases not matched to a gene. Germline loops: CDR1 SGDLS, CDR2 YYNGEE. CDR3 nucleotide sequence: TGTGCCAGCAGCGCAGGCGGGGGGGTCCCAGATACGCAGTATTTT. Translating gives CASSAGGGVPDTQYF.